This note documents a single T cell receptor beta chain sequence. Its antigen is currently unknown. The CDR3 totals 16 residues. The V end was cut by 0 bases, the J end by 6 bases, with 19 bases between. Germline V gene data show CDR1 as SGHRS and CDR2 as YFSETQ. The sample is drawn from a study of OX40 agonist ivuxolimab in advanced cancers. Produced via immunoSEQ multiplex PCR; TCRdb's table is partial and in-frame only. Here the sample spans about 110,000 clones, 90% being singletons. Study findings and constraints: Expanded clones belonging to CD8+ T cells outnumbered, on average, those of CD4+. In the 0.1 to 3.0 mg/kg range, CD4+ and CD8+ blood T cells had expanded clonally by week 6. Low normalized T-cell clonal expansion was also seen in some nonresponders.

The source material was CD4+ or CD8+ T cells sorted from blood, sampled in a trial of the OX40 agonist ivuxolimab. This chain uses TRBV5-1 with TRBJ2-7; the D is unclear. This sequence was found in an adult with an advanced solid tumor such as melanoma, head and neck, liver or kidney cancer. The chain's CDR3 is CASSLGSLREPGEQYF. For the CDR3, the DNA is TGCGCCAGCAGCTTGGGTAGCTTAAGGGAACCAGGCGAGCAGTACTTC. Looking up the rest from reference TRBV5-1 and TRBJ2-7 gives the full variable domain: KAGVTQTPRYLIKTRGQQVTLSCSPISGHRSVSWYQQTPGQGLQFLFEYFSETQRNKGNFPGRFSGRQFSNSRSEMNVSTLELGDSALYLCASSLGSLREPGEQYFGPGTRLTVT.